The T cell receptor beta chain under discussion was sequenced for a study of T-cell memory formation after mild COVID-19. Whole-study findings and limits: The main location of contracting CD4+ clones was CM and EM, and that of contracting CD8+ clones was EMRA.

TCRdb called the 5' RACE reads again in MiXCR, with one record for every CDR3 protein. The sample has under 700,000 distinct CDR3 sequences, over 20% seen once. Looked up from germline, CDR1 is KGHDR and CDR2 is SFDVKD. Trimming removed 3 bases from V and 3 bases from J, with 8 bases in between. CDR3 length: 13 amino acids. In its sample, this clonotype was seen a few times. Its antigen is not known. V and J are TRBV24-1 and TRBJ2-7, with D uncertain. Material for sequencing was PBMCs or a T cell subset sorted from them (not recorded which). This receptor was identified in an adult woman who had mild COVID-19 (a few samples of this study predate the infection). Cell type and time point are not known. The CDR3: CATSDIKGYEQYF. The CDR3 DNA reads TGTGCCACCAGTGATATAAAGGGCTACGAGCAGTACTTC.